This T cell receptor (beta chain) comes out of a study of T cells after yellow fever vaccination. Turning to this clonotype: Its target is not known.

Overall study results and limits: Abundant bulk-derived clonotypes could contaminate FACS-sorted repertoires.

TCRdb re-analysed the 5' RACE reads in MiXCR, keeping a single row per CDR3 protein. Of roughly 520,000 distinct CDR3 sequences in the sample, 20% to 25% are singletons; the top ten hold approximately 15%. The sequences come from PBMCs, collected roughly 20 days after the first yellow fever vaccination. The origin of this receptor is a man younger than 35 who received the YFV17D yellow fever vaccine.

The CDR3 loop reads CASSYSKTGSSPLHF. Here the CDR3 DNA reads TGTGCCAGCAGTTACTCGAAGACAGGGTCCTCACCCCTCCACTTT. The rearrangement joins TRBV6-2 or TRBV6-3 to TRBJ1-6; 7 bases are shared with TRBD1. The CDR3 has 15 amino acids. Germline trimming cut 0 bases from V and 10 bases from J; bases unmatched to any gene: 6. Germline V gene lookup returns CDR1 MNHEY and CDR2 SVGEGT.